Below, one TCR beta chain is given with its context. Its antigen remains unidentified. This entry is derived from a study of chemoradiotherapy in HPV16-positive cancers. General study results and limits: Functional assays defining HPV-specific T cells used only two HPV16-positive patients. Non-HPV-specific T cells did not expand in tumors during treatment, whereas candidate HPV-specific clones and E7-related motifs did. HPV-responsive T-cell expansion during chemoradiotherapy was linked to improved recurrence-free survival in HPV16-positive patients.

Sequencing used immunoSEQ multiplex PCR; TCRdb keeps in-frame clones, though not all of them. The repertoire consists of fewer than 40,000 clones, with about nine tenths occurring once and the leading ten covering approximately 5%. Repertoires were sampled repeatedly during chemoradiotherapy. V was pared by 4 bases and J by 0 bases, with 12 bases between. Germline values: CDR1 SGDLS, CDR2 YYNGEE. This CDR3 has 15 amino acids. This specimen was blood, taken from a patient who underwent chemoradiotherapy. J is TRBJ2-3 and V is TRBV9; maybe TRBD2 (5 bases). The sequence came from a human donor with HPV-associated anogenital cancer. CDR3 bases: TGTGCCAGCAGCCACGGACTTCCGAGCACAGATACGCAGTATTTT. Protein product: CASSHGLPSTDTQYF.